This TCR beta chain was identified in a study of PD-1 blockade in classical Hodgkin lymphoma (TCRdb year 2020). In terms of the full investigation: Nivolumab dosing was 3 mg/kg intravenously every 2 weeks, continuing until either disease progression or unacceptable toxicity. To define a peripheral blood immune signature of response to PD-1 blockade in classical Hodgkin lymphoma, the study combined TCR beta sequencing with CyTOF.

The Qiagen DNeasy kit was used to extract genomic DNA from unsorted PBMCs and from the negatively selected CD4+ and CD8+ fractions. Using primers that anneal to V and J segments, immunoSEQ multiplex PCR amplified the TCR beta CDR3 regions. A synthetic immune receptor repertoire was used to minimize amplification bias, and remaining bias was computationally removed after sequencing. Per the source publication's procedure: Custom Python scripts were used to quantify repertoire diversity as the Shannon entropy index. Unsorted, CD4+ and CD8+ repertoires were analyzed separately, except in combined analyses where CD4+ and CD8+ sequences were merged in silico. A clone counted as expanded when the clone's frequency after treatment rose at least 2-fold relative to C1D1, and clones undetected at baseline were given a pseudocount of 0.5. Singleton clones were defined as clones with 0 or 1 copy at C1D1, and non-singleton clones were defined as clones with 2 or more copies. By matching protein sequences in sorted samples from the same patient, clones expanded in unsorted samples were annotated as CD4+, CD8+ or unknown. Wilcoxon tests were applied to paired samples to test diversity changes from C1D1 to C4D1. TCRdb carries this immuneACCESS record with in-frame sequences only. Its versions omit some clonotypes, under half of them owing to an unresolved V gene in the studies checked, with the rest unexplained. The V and J calls and the clone size are those of that table, but D and trimming were determined from the DNA. This sample holds about 32,000 clones; 90% to 95% were observed only once. The ten largest clones represent around 0.3% of the sample.

Findings and caveats that apply to the study as a whole: Lower diversity was observed in patients in whom nivolumab was started less than 1 year after ASCT, and these patients were excluded from later analyses so that confounding by immune reconstitution would be avoided. Trial patients achieving complete response had baseline diversity similar to newly diagnosed patients, whereas partial responders and progressors had significantly lower diversity. Baseline TCR diversity was reported as lower in newly diagnosed patients than in healthy donors, and lower still in relapsed/refractory patients. Only a single clinical trial cohort was studied, and what caused the repertoire differences, possibly disease activity or prior therapy, remained undefined. By C4D1, a significant rise was seen in CD4+ TCR diversity but not in CD8+ TCR diversity (p=0.0027 vs p=0.16), and the rise was most apparent among complete responders (p=0.02).

The time point label, read with the paper, signifies: cycle 4 day 1 (C4D1), after 6 weeks of nivolumab. Every trial patient had relapsed following autologous stem cell transplantation, and prior brentuximab vedotin exposure was what differed among cohorts A, B and C. CD4+ T cells were purified from thawed PBMCs by magnetic negative selection with a Miltenyi CD4+ T cell isolation kit. The trial cohort included more than 55 patients with relapsed/refractory classical Hodgkin lymphoma, and each patient had a best overall response of complete response, partial response or progressive disease. In the multi-cohort phase II CheckMate 205 trial, trial patients received single-agent nivolumab. Best overall response was determined by an independent review committee according to the 2007 International Working Group response criteria. PBMCs from the trial were collected at three points: immediately before nivolumab initiation (C1D1), and during therapy at cycle 2 day 1 and cycle 4 day 1. Peripheral blood was collected in 8 mL Vacutainer Cell Preparation Tubes, from which PBMCs were isolated by centrifugation and then cryopreserved. Purified CD4+ and CD8+ fractions were prepared only for cases in which an additional PBMC sample was available. Magnetically labelled cells were removed on LS columns in a quadroMACS separator, and the flow-through was collected as the purified fraction.

Note on this clone: There is no known antigen for this receptor. It has no much larger one-base neighbor in the sample; base qualities were not kept.

The germline V gene supplies CDR1 KGHSH and CDR2 LQKENI. V drops 6 bases and J drops 4 bases, leaving 12 bases in between. Its CDR3 holds 14 amino acids, cysteine through phenylalanine. The read is trimmed to its CDR3 DNA, 42 bases read in frame from base 1. This receptor was identified in a human donor with classical Hodgkin lymphoma. Recombination linked TRBV18 to TRBJ2-2; the D region is possibly TRBD1 or TRBD2, each matching across 6 bases. Sequencing used CD4+ T cells from blood, obtained before the fourth cycle of nivolumab. Here is the DNA: TGTGCCAGCTCCCCCAGGGGAGGCACCGGGGAGCTGTTTTTT. Translated, it gives CASSPRGGTGELFF.